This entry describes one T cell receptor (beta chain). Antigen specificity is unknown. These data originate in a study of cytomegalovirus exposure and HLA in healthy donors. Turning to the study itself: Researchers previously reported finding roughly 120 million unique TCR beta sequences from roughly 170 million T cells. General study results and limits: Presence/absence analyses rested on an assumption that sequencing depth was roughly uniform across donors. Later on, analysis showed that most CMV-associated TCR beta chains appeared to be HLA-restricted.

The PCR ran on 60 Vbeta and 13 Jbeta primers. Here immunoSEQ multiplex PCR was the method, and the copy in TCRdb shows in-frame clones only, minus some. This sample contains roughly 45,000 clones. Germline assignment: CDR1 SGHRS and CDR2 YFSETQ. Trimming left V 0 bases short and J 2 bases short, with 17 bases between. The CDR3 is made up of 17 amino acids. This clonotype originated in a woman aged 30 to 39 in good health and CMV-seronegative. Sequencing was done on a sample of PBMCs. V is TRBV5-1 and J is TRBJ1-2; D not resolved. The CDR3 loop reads CASSLALTLDINYGYTF. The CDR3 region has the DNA TGCGCCAGCAGCTTGGCCCTAACTTTAGACATCAACTATGGCTACACCTTC.